This TCR beta chain was retrieved from a study of CD8 T cells in ankylosing spondylitis. In this sample, this clonotype is medium-sized. Its specificity is not known. Each CDR3 protein gets one entry after TCRdb re-called the 5' RACE reads with MiXCR. The table has 7,000 to 8,500 distinct CDR3 sequences, over 7.5% seen once. General study results and limits: Reportedly, significant enrichment of disease-linked clones occurred in matched ankylosing spondylitis synovial fluid.

The source is a male donor with ankylosing spondylitis or in good health (not recorded which). The specimen was blood, either unsorted or a sorted T cell fraction (not recorded which).

The CDR3 spells CASSVDPGLEETQYF. The CDR3, as DNA: TGTGCCAGCAGCGTAGACCCCGGACTAGAAGAGACCCAGTACTTC. The chain carries TRBV9 and TRBJ2-5; TRBD2 matches 7 bases. V shed 0 bases and J 3 bases; nucleotides not matched to a gene: 5. This CDR3 comprises 15 residues. In germline, CDR1 is SGDLS, CDR2 YYNGEE. The full variable domain, with the rest looked up from reference TRBV9 and TRBJ2-5, is DSGVTQTPKHLITATGQRVTLRCSPRSGDLSVYWYQQSLDQGLQFLIQYYNGEERAKGNILERFSAQQFPDLHSELNLSSLELGDSALYFCASSVDPGLEETQYFGPGTRLLVL.